The present entry profiles one T cell receptor beta chain with its context. Its antigen remains unknown. A read error is possible here, since a much larger clone lies one base away. The data were obtained in a study of breast tumors, draining lymph nodes, adjacent tissues. The study, taken as a whole, reports: The lymph node origin of tumor T cells was framed as consistent with a hypothesis, not demonstrated.

Breast cancer patients provided tissue from their axillary draining lymph nodes. TCRdb itself ran the multiplex PCR reads through MiXCR, one entry per CDR3 protein. Counted here are around 140,000 distinct CDR3 sequences, approximately 20% occurring once; the ten biggest clones make up about 2.4%. The CDR3 sequence is 14 residues long. The germline CDR1 and CDR2 sequences are MRHNA and SNTAGT. V shed 3 bases and J shed 7 bases, with 12 bases lying between them. This clonotype was sampled from a female donor with breast cancer. Some clones in this sample may be carry-over from other donors' samples. The chain links TRBV6-4 to TRBJ2-2, with unresolved D. The sequenced sample consisted of axillary lymph node tissue. CDR3: CASSERPRVGELFF. DNA for the CDR3: TGTGCCAGCAGTGAAAGACCCCGTGTCGGGGAGCTGTTTTTT.